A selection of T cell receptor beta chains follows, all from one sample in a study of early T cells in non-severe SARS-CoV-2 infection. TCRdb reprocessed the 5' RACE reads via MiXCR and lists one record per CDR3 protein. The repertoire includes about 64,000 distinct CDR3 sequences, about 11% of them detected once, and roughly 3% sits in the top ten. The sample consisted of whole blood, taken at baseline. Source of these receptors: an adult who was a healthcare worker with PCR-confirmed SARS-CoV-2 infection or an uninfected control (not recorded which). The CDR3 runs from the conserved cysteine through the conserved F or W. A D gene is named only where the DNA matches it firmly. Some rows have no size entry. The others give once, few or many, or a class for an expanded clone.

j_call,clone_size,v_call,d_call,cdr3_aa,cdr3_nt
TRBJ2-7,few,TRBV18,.,CASSPSADNPEEQYF,TGTGCCAGCTCACCAAGCGCGGACAACCCGGAGGAGCAGTACTTC
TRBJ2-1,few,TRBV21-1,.,CASSSTGYPVLF,TGTGCCAGCAGCAGTACGGGATACCCCGTTCTCTTC
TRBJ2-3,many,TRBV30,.,CAWSGDGVRDTQYF,TGTGCCTGGAGTGGGGACGGGGTAAGAGATACGCAGTATTTT
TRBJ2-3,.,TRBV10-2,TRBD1,CASTRTGREDTQYF,TGCGCCAGCACCAGGACAGGACGGGAAGATACGCAGTATTTT
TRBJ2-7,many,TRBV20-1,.,CSASYLSYEQYF,TGCAGTGCTAGCTATCTTTCCTACGAGCAGTACTTC
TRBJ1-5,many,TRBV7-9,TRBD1,CASSLDREGNQPQHF,TGTGCCAGCAGCCTAGACAGGGAGGGCAATCAGCCCCAGCATTTT
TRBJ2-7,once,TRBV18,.,CASSPIRGYEQYF,TGTGCCAGCTCACCAATACGGGGGTACGAGCAGTACTTC
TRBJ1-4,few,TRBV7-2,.,CASSLGGSGNEKLFF,TGTGCCAGCAGCTTAGGGGGGAGTGGTAATGAAAAACTGTTTTTT
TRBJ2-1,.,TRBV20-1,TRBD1,CSARDLLTGNEQFF,TGCAGTGCTAGAGATCTCCTGACAGGGAATGAGCAGTTCTTC
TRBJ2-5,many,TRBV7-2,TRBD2,CASSSDLAGTGTQYF,TGTGCCAGCAGCTCAGACTTAGCGGGGACCGGGACCCAGTACTTC
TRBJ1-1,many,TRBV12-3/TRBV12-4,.,CASSKRIGNTEAFF,TGTGCCAGCAGTAAACGGATCGGGAACACTGAAGCTTTCTTT
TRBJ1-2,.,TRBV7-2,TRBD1,CASSLSGQGVPYGYTF,TGTGCCAGCAGCCTTAGTGGACAGGGGGTTCCCTATGGCTACACCTTC
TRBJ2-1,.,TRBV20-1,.,CSASYNEQFF,TGCAGTGCCTCTTACAATGAGCAGTTCTTC
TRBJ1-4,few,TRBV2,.,CASSDGGFNEKLFF,TGTGCCAGCAGTGACGGCGGCTTTAATGAAAAACTGTTTTTT
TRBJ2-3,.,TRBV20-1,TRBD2,CSARNSGVGTDTQYF,TGCAGTGCTAGGAACAGCGGGGTCGGCACAGATACGCAGTATTTT
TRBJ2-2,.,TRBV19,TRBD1,CATQGALNTGELIF,TGTGCCACACAGGGGGCCTTGAACACCGGGGAGCTGATTTTT
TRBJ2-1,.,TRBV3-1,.,CASSLRRGNEQFF,TGTGCCAGCAGCTTAAGACGGGGCAATGAGCAGTTCTTC
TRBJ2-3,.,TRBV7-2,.,CASAGLGVYSTDTQYF,TGTGCCAGCGCCGGGCTGGGGGTGTATAGCACAGATACGCAGTATTTT
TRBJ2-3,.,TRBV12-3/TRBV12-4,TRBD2,CASSFSLAGGRGSDTQYF,TGTGCCAGCAGTTTCTCCCTAGCGGGGGGCCGGGGGTCAGATACGCAGTATTTT
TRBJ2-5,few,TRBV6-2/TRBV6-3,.,CASSPPVWSPEAETQYF,TGTGCCAGCAGTCCCCCGGTGTGGTCTCCGGAGGCAGAGACCCAGTACTTC
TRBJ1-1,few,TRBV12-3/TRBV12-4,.,CASRTLSDTEAFF,TGTGCCAGCAGAACATTGAGTGACACTGAAGCTTTCTTT
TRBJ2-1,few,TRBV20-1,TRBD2,CSASGTSDPYNEQFF,TGCAGTGCTAGCGGGACTAGCGACCCCTACAATGAGCAGTTCTTC
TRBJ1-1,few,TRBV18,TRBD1,CASTRGLDTEAFF,TGTGCCAGCACCAGGGGGCTTGACACTGAAGCTTTCTTT
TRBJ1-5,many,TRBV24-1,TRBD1,CATSDLDRERGPVDQPQHF,TGTGCCACCAGTGACCTTGACAGGGAACGTGGGCCCGTGGATCAGCCCCAGCATTTT
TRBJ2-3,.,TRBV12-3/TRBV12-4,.,CASSPGGAPIDTQYF,TGTGCCAGCAGTCCTGGGGGGGCCCCAATCGATACGCAGTATTTT
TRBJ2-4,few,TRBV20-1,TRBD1,CSASRTGDIQYF,TGCAGTGCTTCGAGGACAGGGGACATTCAGTACTTC
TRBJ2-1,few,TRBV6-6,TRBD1,CASRRDSYNEQFF,TGTGCCAGCAGGAGGGACAGCTACAATGAGCAGTTCTTC
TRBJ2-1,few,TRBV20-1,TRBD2,CSAVSGGYNEQFF,TGCAGTGCCGTAAGCGGGGGTTACAATGAGCAGTTCTTC
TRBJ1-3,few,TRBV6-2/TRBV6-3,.,CASSAARNTIYF,TGTGCCAGCAGCGCCGCTAGAAACACCATATATTTT
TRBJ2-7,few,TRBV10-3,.,CAIKNGDLYEQYF,TGTGCCATCAAAAACGGGGACCTATACGAGCAGTACTTC
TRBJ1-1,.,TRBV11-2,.,CASSPLLEGGGGNTEAFF,TGTGCCAGCAGCCCCCTCCTAGAGGGGGGTGGAGGTAACACTGAAGCTTTCTTT
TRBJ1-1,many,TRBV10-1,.,CASSAAGKTEAFF,TGCGCCAGCAGTGCCGCAGGGAAAACTGAAGCTTTCTTT
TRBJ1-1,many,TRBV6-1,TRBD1,CASSSQGARGTEAFF,TGTGCCAGCAGTTCCCAGGGGGCGCGGGGCACTGAAGCTTTCTTT
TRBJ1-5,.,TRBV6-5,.,CASSPGPGQPQHF,TGTGCCAGCAGCCCGGGCCCGGGGCAGCCCCAGCATTTT
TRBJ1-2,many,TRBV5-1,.,CASTRDWNGYTF,TGCGCCAGCACCCGGGACTGGAATGGCTACACCTTC
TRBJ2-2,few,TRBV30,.,CAWSRAGELFF,TGTGCCTGGAGTAGGGCCGGGGAGCTGTTTTTT
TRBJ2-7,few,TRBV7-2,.,CASSSHRGRGEQYF,TGTGCCAGCAGCTCGCACCGGGGCCGAGGGGAGCAGTACTTC
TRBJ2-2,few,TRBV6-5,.,CASKLRGGIGELFF,TGTGCCAGCAAATTGAGGGGAGGAATCGGGGAGCTGTTTTTT
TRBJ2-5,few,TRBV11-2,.,CASSLPGIVETQYF,TGTGCCAGCAGCTTACCGGGGATCGTAGAGACCCAGTACTTC